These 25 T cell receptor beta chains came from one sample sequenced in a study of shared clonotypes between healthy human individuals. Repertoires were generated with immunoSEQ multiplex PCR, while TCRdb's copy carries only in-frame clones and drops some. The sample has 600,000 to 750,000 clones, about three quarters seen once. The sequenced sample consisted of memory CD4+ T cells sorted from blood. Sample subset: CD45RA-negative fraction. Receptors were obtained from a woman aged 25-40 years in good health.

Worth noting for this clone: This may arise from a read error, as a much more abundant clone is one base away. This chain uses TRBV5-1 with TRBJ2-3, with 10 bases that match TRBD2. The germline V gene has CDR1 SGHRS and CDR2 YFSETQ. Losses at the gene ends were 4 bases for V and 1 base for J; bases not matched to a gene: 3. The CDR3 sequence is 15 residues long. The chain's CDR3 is CASSAGTSGTDTQYF. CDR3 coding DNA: TGCGCCAGCAGCGCCGGGACTAGCGGCACAGATACGCAGTATTTT.

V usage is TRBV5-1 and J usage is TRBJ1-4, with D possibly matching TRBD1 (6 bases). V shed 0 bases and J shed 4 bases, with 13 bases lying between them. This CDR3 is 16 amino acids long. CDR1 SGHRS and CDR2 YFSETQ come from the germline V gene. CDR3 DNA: TGCGCCAGCAGCTTGGACAGGGCGGCTGTTAATGAAAAACTGTTTTTT. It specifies CASSLDRAAVNEKLFF.

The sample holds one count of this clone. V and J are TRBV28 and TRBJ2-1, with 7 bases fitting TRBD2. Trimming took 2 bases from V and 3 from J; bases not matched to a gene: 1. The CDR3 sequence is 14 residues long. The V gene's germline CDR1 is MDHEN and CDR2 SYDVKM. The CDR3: CASSLLADYNEQFF. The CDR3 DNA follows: TGTGCCAGCAGTTTACTAGCGGACTACAATGAGCAGTTCTTC.

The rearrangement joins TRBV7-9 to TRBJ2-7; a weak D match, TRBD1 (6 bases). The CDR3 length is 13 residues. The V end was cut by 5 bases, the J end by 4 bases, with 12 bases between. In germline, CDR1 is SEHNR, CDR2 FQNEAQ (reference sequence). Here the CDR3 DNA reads TGTGCCAGCAGCCAGGGGTATCAATACGAGCAGTACTTC. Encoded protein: CASSQGYQYEQYF.

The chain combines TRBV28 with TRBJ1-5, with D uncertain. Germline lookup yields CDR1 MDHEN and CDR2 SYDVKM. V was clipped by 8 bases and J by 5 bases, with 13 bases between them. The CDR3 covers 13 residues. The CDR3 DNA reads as TGTGCCAGCGGAGGGCAGGATCATCAGCCCCAGCATTTT. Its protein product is CASGGQDHQPQHF.

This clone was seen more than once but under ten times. The CDR3 protein is CASTKNLLGNQPQHF. DNA of the CDR3: TGTGCCAGCACTAAGAACCTCCTCGGCAATCAGCCCCAGCATTTT. The V call is TRBV28, the J call TRBJ1-5; no clear D gene. CDR3 length: 15 residues. V lost 7 bases, J lost 2 bases, and 15 bases lay in between. The V gene's germline CDR1 is MDHEN and CDR2 SYDVKM.

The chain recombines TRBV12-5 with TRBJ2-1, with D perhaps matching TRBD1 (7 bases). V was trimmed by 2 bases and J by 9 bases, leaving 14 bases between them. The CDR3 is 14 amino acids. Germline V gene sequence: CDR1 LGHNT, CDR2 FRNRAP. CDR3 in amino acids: CASGLPRQGGEQFF. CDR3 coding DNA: TGTGCTAGTGGTTTGCCCCGACAGGGAGGTGAGCAGTTCTTC.

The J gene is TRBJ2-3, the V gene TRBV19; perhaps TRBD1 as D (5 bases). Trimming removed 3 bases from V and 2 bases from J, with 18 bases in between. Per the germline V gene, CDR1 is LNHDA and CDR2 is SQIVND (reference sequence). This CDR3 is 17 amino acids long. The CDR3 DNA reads TGTGCCAGTAGTATGGCATGGGGCAACGCCAACACAGATACGCAGTATTTT. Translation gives CASSMAWGNANTDTQYF.

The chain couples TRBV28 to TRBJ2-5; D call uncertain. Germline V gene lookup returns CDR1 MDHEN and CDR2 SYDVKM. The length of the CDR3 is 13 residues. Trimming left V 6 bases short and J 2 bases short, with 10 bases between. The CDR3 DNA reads TGTGCCAGCAGCCGACAAGATCAAGAGACCCAGTACTTC. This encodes CASSRQDQETQYF.

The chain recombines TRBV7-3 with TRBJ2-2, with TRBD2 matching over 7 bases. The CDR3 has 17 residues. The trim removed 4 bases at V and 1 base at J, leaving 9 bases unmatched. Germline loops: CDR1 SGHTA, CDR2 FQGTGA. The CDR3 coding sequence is TGTGCCAGCAGCTCCACACGAAAGCGGGGGAACACCGGGGAGCTGTTTTTT. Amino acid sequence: CASSSTRKRGNTGELFF.

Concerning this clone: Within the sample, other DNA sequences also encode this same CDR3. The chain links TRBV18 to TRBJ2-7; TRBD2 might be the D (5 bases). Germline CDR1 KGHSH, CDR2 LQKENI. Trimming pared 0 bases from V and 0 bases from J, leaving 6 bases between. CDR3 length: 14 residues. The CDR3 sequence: CASSPPSGSYEQYF. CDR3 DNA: TGTGCCAGCTCACCACCCAGCGGCTCCTACGAGCAGTACTTC.

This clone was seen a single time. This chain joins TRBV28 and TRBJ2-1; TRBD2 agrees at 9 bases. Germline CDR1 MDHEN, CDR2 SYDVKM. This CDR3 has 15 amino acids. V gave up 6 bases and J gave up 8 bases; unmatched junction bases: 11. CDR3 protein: CASRREAGGYYEQFF. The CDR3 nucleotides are TGTGCCAGCAGACGAGAGGCGGGAGGGTACTATGAGCAGTTCTTC.

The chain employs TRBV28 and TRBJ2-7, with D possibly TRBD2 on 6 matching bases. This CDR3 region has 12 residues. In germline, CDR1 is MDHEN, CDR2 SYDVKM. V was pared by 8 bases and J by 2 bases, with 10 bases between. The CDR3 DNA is TGTGCCAGCCGGGCGGGACCCTACGAGCAGTACTTC. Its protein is CASRAGPYEQYF.

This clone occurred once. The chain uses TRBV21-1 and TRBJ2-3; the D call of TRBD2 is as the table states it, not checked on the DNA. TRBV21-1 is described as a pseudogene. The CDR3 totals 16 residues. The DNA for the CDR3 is TGTGCCAGCAGCAAATTGTTAGTTCTAAGCACAGATACGCAGTATTTT. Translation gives CASSKLLVLSTDTQYF.

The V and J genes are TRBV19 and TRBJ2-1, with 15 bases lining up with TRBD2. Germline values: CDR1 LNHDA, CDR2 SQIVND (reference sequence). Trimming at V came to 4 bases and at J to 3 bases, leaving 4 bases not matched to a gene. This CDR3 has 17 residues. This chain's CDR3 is CASSTGTSGRYYNEQFF. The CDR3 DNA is TGTGCCAGTAGTACGGGGACTAGCGGGAGGTACTACAATGAGCAGTTCTTC.

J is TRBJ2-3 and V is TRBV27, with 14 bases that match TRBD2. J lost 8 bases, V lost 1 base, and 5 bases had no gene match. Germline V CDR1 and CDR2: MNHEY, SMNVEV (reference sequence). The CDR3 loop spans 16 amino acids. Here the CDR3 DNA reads TGTGCCAGCAGTTTATGGGGACTAGCGGGAGTCGGTACGCAGTATTTT. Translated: CASSLWGLAGVGTQYF.

The CDR3 nucleotides are TGTGCCAGCAGCCCAAGGGGAAACACCATATATTTT. This codes for CASSPRGNTIYF. The chain carries TRBV7-9 and TRBJ1-3; D ambiguous. The CDR3 runs to 12 residues. From germline, CDR1 is SEHNR and CDR2 FQNEAQ (reference sequence). With 5 bases removed from V and 4 bases from J, the gap between germline ends came to 6 bases.

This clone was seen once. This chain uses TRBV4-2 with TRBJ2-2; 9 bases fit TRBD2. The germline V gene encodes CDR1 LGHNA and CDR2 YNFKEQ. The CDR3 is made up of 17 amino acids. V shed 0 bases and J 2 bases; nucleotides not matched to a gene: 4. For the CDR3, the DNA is TGTGCCAGCAGCCAAGATGGGCTAGCGGGAAACACCGGGGAGCTGTTTTTT. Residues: CASSQDGLAGNTGELFF.

The DNA for the CDR3 is TGTGCCAGCAGTTTGTCGAGGGAAGCTTTCTTT. Amino acid sequence: CASSLSREAFF. This chain joins TRBV28 and TRBJ1-1; D gene uncertain. The V end lost 3 bases, the J end lost 8 bases, and 7 bases lay between the germline ends. Germline V CDR1 and CDR2: MDHEN, SYDVKM. The CDR3 spans 11 residues.

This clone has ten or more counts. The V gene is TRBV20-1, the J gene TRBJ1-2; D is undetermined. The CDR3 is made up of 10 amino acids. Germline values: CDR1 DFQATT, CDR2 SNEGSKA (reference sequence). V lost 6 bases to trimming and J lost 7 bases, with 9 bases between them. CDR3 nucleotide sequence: TGCAGTGCGATAGGAGGTGGCTACACCTTC. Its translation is CSAIGGGYTF.

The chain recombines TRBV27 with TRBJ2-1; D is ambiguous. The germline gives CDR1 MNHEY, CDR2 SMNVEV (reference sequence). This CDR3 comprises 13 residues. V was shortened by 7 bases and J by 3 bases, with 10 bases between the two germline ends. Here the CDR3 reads CASTAHGYNEQFF. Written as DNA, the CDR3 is TGTGCCAGCACGGCGCACGGCTACAATGAGCAGTTCTTC.

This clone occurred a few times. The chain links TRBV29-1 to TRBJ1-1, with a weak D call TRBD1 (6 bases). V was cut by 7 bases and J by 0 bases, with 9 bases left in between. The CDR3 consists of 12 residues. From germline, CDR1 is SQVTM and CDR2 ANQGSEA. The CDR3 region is CSAGTLNTEAFF. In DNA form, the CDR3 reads TGCAGCGCTGGGACACTGAACACTGAAGCTTTCTTT.

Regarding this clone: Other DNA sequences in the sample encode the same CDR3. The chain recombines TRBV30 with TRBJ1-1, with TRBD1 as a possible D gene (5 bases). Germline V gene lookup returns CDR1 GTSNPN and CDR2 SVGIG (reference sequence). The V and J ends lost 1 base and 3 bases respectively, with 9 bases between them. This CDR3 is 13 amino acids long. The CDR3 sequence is CAWSEAGHTEAFF. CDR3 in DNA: TGTGCCTGGAGTGAGGCAGGGCACACTGAAGCTTTCTTT.

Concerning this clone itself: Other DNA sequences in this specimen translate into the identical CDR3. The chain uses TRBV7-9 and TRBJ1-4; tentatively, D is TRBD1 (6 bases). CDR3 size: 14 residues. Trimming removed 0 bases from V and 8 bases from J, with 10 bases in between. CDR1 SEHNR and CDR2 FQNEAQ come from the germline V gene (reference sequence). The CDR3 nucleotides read TGTGCCAGCAGCTTAGCACAGGGAGGAGAAAAACTGTTTTTT. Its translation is CASSLAQGGEKLFF. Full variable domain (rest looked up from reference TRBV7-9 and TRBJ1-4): DTGVSQNPRHKITKRGQNVTFRCDPISEHNRLYWYRQTLGQGPEFLTYFQNEAQLEKSRLLSDRFSAERPKGSFSTLEIQRTEQGDSAMYLCASSLAQGGEKLFFGSGTQLSVL.

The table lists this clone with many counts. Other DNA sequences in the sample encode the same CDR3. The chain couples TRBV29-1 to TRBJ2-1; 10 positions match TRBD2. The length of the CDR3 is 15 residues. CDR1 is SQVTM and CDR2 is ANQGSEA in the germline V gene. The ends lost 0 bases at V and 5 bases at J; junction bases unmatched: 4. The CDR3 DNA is TGCAGCGTTGAAGATCATAGCGGGAGGAACAATGAGCAGTTCTTC. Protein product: CSVEDHSGRNNEQFF.